The 17 T cell receptor beta chains listed next were all sequenced from one sample in a study of shared clonotypes between healthy human individuals (dated by TCRdb to about 2020). Libraries were constructed by the immunoSEQ multiplex PCR assay. TCRdb mirrors the immuneACCESS table, restricted to in-frame sequences. Some clones are absent from its copies; in checked studies, under half trace to an unresolved V gene, and the reason for the others is unknown. This sample is represented by 450,000 to 500,000 clones; around 73% of them were singletons. The ten largest clones capture about 12% of the sample. Input material: PBMCs. Receptors were obtained from a woman in her thirties or forties in good health. Some clones in this sample may be carry-over from other donors' samples.

This clone has a handful of counts. The CDR3 DNA follows: TGTGCTAGTGGTTTGATCCGGGGGGGCTACGAGCAGTACTTC. Its translation is CASGLIRGGYEQYF. The V gene is TRBV12-5, the J gene TRBJ2-7; 8 nucleotides line up with TRBD2. This CDR3 is 14 amino acids long. CDR1 and CDR2 (germline): LGHNT, FRNRAP. Unmatched junction bases numbered 3, after V lost 2 bases and J lost 3 bases.

The chain recombines TRBV28 with TRBJ1-3; D is undetermined. CDR1 and CDR2 from the germline V gene are MDHEN and SYDVKM. The CDR3 is 15 amino acids. V lost 3 bases, J lost 2 bases, and 11 bases lay in between. This chain's CDR3 is CASSLGGRTGNTIYF. As DNA, the CDR3 is TGTGCCAGCAGTTTGGGAGGGCGGACTGGAAACACCATATATTTT.

This clone was recorded once. The chain combines TRBV2 with TRBJ2-7, with D hard to call. The CDR3 is made up of 13 amino acids. V lost 2 bases, J lost 6 bases, and 11 bases lay in between. Germline-derived CDR1 and CDR2 are SNHLY and FYNNEI. The CDR3 protein is CASSEFRIVEQYF. DNA of the CDR3: TGTGCCAGCAGTGAATTTCGCATTGTCGAGCAGTACTTC.

This chain uses TRBV30 with TRBJ2-7, with no clear D. V gave up 4 bases and J gave up 3 bases, with 10 bases separating them. Germline lookup yields CDR1 GTSNPN and CDR2 SVGIG (reference sequence). CDR3 length equals 12 residues. The CDR3: CAWNNPDYEQYF. CDR3 DNA: TGTGCCTGGAACAACCCAGACTACGAGCAGTACTTC.

The sample holds one count of this clone. This rearrangement joins TRBV4-1 to TRBJ1-1; no clear D gene. Germline V lookup: CDR1 MGHRA, CDR2 YSYEKL. This CDR3 has 17 amino acids. The V gene lost 0 bases and the J gene lost 3 bases, with 17 bases spanning the gap. The CDR3 region has the DNA TGCGCCAGCAGCCAAGATCGGTGGGGTAGATCGGACACTGAAGCTTTCTTT. Amino acid sequence: CASSQDRWGRSDTEAFF.

This clone has a handful of counts. This chain connects TRBV29-1 to TRBJ2-1; no reliable D call. Trimming left V 4 bases short and J 0 bases short, with 13 bases between. The CDR3 runs 15 residues. Germline CDR1 is SQVTM and CDR2 is ANQGSEA. The DNA of the CDR3 is TGCAGCGTTGGGCCAGCAGCCTCCTCCTACAATGAGCAGTTCTTC. Translation gives CSVGPAASSYNEQFF.

This chain uses TRBV5-1 with TRBJ1-4; D remains unclear. CDR1 is SGHRS, CDR2 YFSETQ, per germline. Trimming stripped 0 bases from V and 5 bases from J, with 5 bases between. This CDR3 has 13 amino acids. The CDR3 reads CASSLGSNEKLFF. CDR3 nucleotide sequence: TGCGCCAGCAGCTTGGGATCGAATGAAAAACTGTTTTTT. Based on the CDR3 plus reference TRBV5-1 and TRBJ1-4, the full variable domain is KAGVTQTPRYLIKTRGQQVTLSCSPISGHRSVSWYQQTPGQGLQFLFEYFSETQRNKGNFPGRFSGRQFSNSRSEMNVSTLELGDSALYLCASSLGSNEKLFFGSGTQLSVL.

The chain uses TRBV11-2 and TRBJ2-2, with 8 nucleotides matching TRBD1. Germline V CDR1 and CDR2: SGHAT, FQNNGV. Trimming at V came to 5 bases and at J to 3 bases, leaving 11 bases not matched to a gene. The CDR3 loop spans 17 amino acids. CDR3 coding DNA: TGTGCCAGCAGCCCGCAGGGGGCGCGTCCGCACACCGGGGAGCTGTTTTTT. Translation: CASSPQGARPHTGELFF.

The chain employs TRBV9 and TRBJ2-1; TRBD2 aligns across 7 bases. This CDR3 has 14 residues. Germline values: CDR1 SGDLS, CDR2 YYNGEE. The junction had 5 bases not matched to a gene; V was cut back by 0 bases and J by 8 bases. The CDR3 nucleotides are TGTGCCAGCAGCGTAGGCGGGAGCAGCGATGAGCAGTTCTTC. Its protein product is CASSVGGSSDEQFF.

The CDR3, as DNA: TGTGCCAGCAGTGATAAGTGGGACCAGGGGGAGCAGTTCTTC. Translated, it gives CASSDKWDQGEQFF. The rearrangement joins TRBV6-1 to TRBJ2-1, with a tentative D call TRBD1 (6 bases). This CDR3 has 14 amino acids. Trimming removed 3 bases at V and 10 bases at J, with 16 bases between. Germline-derived CDR1 and CDR2 are MNHNS and SASEGT.

V and J are TRBV7-2 and TRBJ1-3; tentatively, D is TRBD1 (5 bases). The CDR3 is made up of 13 amino acids. The germline V gene encodes CDR1 SGHTA and CDR2 FQGNSA. Trimming stripped 11 bases from V and 3 bases from J, with 14 bases between. The CDR3 here is CASGRYNGNTIYF. In DNA, the CDR3 is TGTGCCTCAGGGCGGTACAATGGAAACACCATATATTTT.

The gene calls are TRBV2 and TRBJ2-7, with D unresolved. In germline, CDR1 is SNHLY, CDR2 FYNNEI. This CDR3 spans 10 amino acids. V lost 8 bases, J lost 2 bases, and 4 bases lay in between. CDR3 protein: CASGAYEQYF. CDR3 bases: TGTGCCAGCGGGGCCTACGAGCAGTACTTC.

J is TRBJ2-3 and V is TRBV2; 14 bases are shared with TRBD2. Trimming took 6 bases from V and 6 from J; bases not matched to a gene: 5. The CDR3 loop spans 15 amino acids. Germline assignment: CDR1 SNHLY and CDR2 FYNNEI. The CDR3 sequence: CASRRGLAGADTQYF. The CDR3 DNA sequence: TGTGCCAGCAGGCGGGGACTAGCGGGAGCCGATACGCAGTATTTT.

The chain links TRBV7-2 to TRBJ2-7; 10 nucleotides line up with TRBD2. V lost 2 bases and J lost 4; bases outside the gene matches: 11. There are 17 residues in the CDR3. Germline V gives CDR1 SGHTA, CDR2 FQGNSA. CDR3 nucleotides: TGTGCCAGCAGCTTAAAAGAAAGCGGGAGGGGCGGGTACGAGCAGTACTTC. It translates to CASSLKESGRGGYEQYF.

This chain connects TRBV6-1 to TRBJ2-5, with D unclear. Trimming pared 8 bases from V and 7 bases from J, leaving 20 bases between. The CDR3 runs to 14 residues. In germline, CDR1 is MNHNS, CDR2 SASEGT. CDR3 bases: TGTGCCAGCCGCGAGGAACCAAGATTCGGGACCCAGTACTTC. Amino acids: CASREEPRFGTQYF.

This clone was found a few times. V and J are TRBV30 and TRBJ2-5; D might be TRBD2 (6 bases). The CDR3 is made up of 12 amino acids. The V end was cut by 4 bases, the J end by 11 bases, with 17 bases between. Per the germline V gene, CDR1 is GTSNPN and CDR2 is SVGIG (reference sequence). The CDR3 bases are TGTGCCTGGAACCTCCTGGGGGGAGAGCAGTACTTC. Its translation: CAWNLLGGEQYF.

To note about this clone: Other DNA sequences in the sample encode the same CDR3. In DNA form, the CDR3 reads TGTGCCAGCAGTCCCCCCGGACTAGCGGGTACGGACGAGCAGTACTTC. This translates into CASSPPGLAGTDEQYF. This rearrangement joins TRBV28 to TRBJ2-7; 11 nucleotides line up with TRBD2. The CDR3 is 16 residues long. CDR1 and CDR2 from the germline V gene are MDHEN and SYDVKM. Unmatched junction bases numbered 11, after V lost 5 bases and J lost 5 bases.